This paragraph reports one TCR beta chain. Measured with immunoSEQ multiplex PCR; TCRdb has only the in-frame clones, and not every one. Of fewer than 35,000 clones listed, around 80% are singletons. CDR3 size: 15 residues. The germline V gene has CDR1 SGHVS and CDR2 FQNEAQ. The germline V and J ends were trimmed by 5 bases and 6 bases, with 17 bases remaining between them. The data stem from a study of memory CD4+ T cells and cytomegalovirus serostatus. Single viable CD3+CD4+CD8-CD45RO+ cells were sorted as the memory CD4+ T cells. This clonotype was obtained from an adult in good health and CMV-seronegative. The rearrangement links TRBV7-8 to TRBJ1-5; D perhaps matches TRBD1 (6 bases). The sequencing input was memory CD4+ T cells from blood. The DNA of the CDR3 is TGTGCCAGCAGCAGCGGAACAGGGTACGGTCAGCCCCAGCATTTT. This sequence encodes CASSSGTGYGQPQHF.